This T cell receptor beta chain originates from a study of T cell responses to AZD1222 COVID-19 vaccine (dated by TCRdb to 2020 to 2023). For context, the study as a whole: TCR sequencing was performed for about 250 trial participants, of whom approximately 200 were given two doses of AZD1222 and about 25 were given two doses of MenACWY control vaccine. Trial participants were enrolled by age into 18-55, 56-69 and 70-plus year subgroups, with roughly 160, 29 and 62 TCR-sequenced participants respectively. Points the paper makes about the study in general: Conclusions about previously exposed vaccinees are limited because only a handful of AZD1222 recipients were SARS-CoV-2 seropositive at baseline. In the small 56-69-year group, the increase in depth fell short of significance, most likely because of low power. After two AZD1222 doses, spike-specific TCR breadth and depth were significantly higher than at day 0 and than in MenACWY recipients. CD4 TCRs associated with the vaccine covered the entire spike protein, and the dominant responses were in regions 160-218 and 743-854. Because no day 14 peak-response samples were available, the repertoires could be characterized only after the peak T cell response. Reportedly, almost half of the unique spike-specific TCRs recognized epitopes lying outside the regions that are mutated in the B.1.351 and B.1.1.7 variants. Participants were mostly white British, with more females than males. The authors suggested clonal diversity may have been underestimated.

The CDR3 regions of human TCRbeta chains were analyzed by immunosequencing. The published analysis was carried out like this. Repertoire TCRs were matched against a reference library of SARS-CoV-2-specific TCRs generated with the MIRA antigen-specificity platform. Breadth was defined as the fraction of unique TCRs that were SARS-CoV-2-associated. Depth was defined as the fraction of total T cells that were SARS-CoV-2-associated. Each spike-specific TCR was assigned to its reactive spike region and to a CD4 or CD8 class using the MIRA data. Log10-transformed breadth and depth values were compared by one-way ANOVA with Sidak's multiple comparisons tests. TCRdb limited this immuneACCESS table to in-frame rearrangements with V and J called. A share of clones is missing; checked studies link under half to unresolved V genes, and the rest is unexplained. From that table come the V and J calls and clone size; the DNA was used to work out D and trimming. The sample table records 52,000 or so clones; around 85% of these occur just once. Together, the top ten hold roughly a fifth of the sample.

Including cysteine and phenylalanine, the CDR3 has 15 amino acids. This entry keeps only the CDR3 DNA: 45 bases, framed from base 1. Per the germline V gene, MDHEN is the CDR1 and SYDVKM is the CDR2. The sample's time point label, decoded: baseline before first vaccination. The sample's treatment or condition label, decoded: meningococcal conjugate vaccine given as trial control. Vaccinee samples were obtained from the UK trials COV001 and COV002, which included a single-blind randomized controlled phase 2/3 trial of AZD1222 (ChAdOx1 nCoV-19) in healthy adults. Trial participant PBMC samples were collected at day 0 and day 28 after the second dose for TCRbeta chain sequencing. Concerning this clone itself: This clone's antigen is unknown. One junction end does not reproduce the germline sequence, and a read error may be involved.

The chain is assembled from TRBV28 and TRBJ1-3; the D gene is unclear. The sequence was collected from an adult in good health. The sequencing here drew on peripheral blood, taken on day 0 of MenACWY control vaccination. The DNA reads TGTGCCAGCCTCTCTACCCCCCACGCTGGGAACACCATATATTTT. Its translation reads: CASLSTPHAGNTIYF.